The rows below give T cell receptor beta chains drawn from one sample of a study of beta chain features in type 1 diabetes. Sequencing was performed with immunoSEQ multiplex PCR; in TCRdb, only in-frame clones are kept and a portion is missing. The sample gives a few hundred thousand clones, approximately 13% of which show up once; over 0.014% is in the top ten. Sequenced input: naive CD4+ T cells from blood. The receptors here all came from a young woman with type 1 diabetes. Each CDR3 is given with its conserved first and last residue. The order of the fields is V gene, CDR3 protein.

TRBV7-2,CASSPGLADSTDTQYF
TRBV29-1,CSVRTNSDDQPQHF
TRBV5-6,CASSLGGPGQRRTF
TRBV5-4,CASSWDRANTGELFF
TRBV7-6,CASSLWGGSTQETQYF
TRBV18,CASSPSRDLWEQYF
TRBV29-1,CSVVRSGRQETQYF
TRBV6-1,CASRGSGRDYNEQFF
TRBV7-8,CASRTSRSSYEQYF
TRBV20-1,CSAGQPQHF
TRBV5-1,CASSPLAPTGELFF
TRBV29-1,CSVEDPSGRARIDTQYF
TRBV25-1,CASSVCRVYGYTF
TRBV5-4,CASSLGLAGAYNEQFF
TRBV19,CASSIGNLAGETQYF
TRBV7-9,CASSLGPPETGELFF